This T cell receptor (beta chain) was recovered during a study of OX40 agonist ivuxolimab in advanced cancers. Germline lookup yields CDR1 KGHSH and CDR2 LQKENI. This CDR3 is 16 amino acids long. V dropped 3 bases and J dropped 4; count of bases not matched to a gene: 8. The repertoire was sequenced with immunoSEQ multiplex PCR; TCRdb's copy has only in-frame clones and lacks some. The sample gives 25,000 to 30,000 clones, 91% of which show up once; over 8.5% is in the top ten. The chain uses TRBV18 and TRBJ2-5, with 10 nucleotides matching TRBD2. The clonotype comes from an adult with an advanced solid tumor such as melanoma, head and neck, liver or kidney cancer. The material was CD4+ or CD8+ T cells sorted from blood, obtained in a trial of the OX40 agonist ivuxolimab. The CDR3 spells CASSPLERGGGETQYF. The CDR3 nucleotides read TGTGCCAGCTCACCCTTGGAGCGGGGGGGCGGAGAGACCCAGTACTTC.